These 5 T cell receptor beta chains were all obtained from the same sample, sequenced in a study of CD8 T cells in Susac syndrome. Random hexamers were used to reverse transcribe the RNA input (about 0.5 to 1 ug). A single record per CDR3 protein comes from TCRdb applying MiXCR to the immunoSEQ multiplex PCR reads. The repertoire holds around 230,000 distinct CDR3 sequences, with 95% as singletons. Material for sequencing was CD4+ T cells from PBMCs. All receptors derive from a human donor with multiple sclerosis.

The J gene is TRBJ1-2, the V gene TRBV20-1; 8 bases align to TRBD1. V shed 5 bases and J 5 bases; nucleotides not matched to a gene: 16. The CDR3 is made up of 16 amino acids. In germline, CDR1 is DFQATT, CDR2 SNEGSKA (reference sequence). DNA of the CDR3: TGCAGTGCTCCCCAGGGGGCCATAACAGGGGGGTATGGCTACACCTTC. Its protein product is CSAPQGAITGGYGYTF.

The rearrangement uses TRBV10-3 and TRBJ1-1; TRBD1 matches at 8 bases. The CDR3 is 14 residues long. With V trimmed by 3 bases and J by 4 bases, 4 bases remained unmatched. The germline gives CDR1 ENHRY, CDR2 SYGVKD. The CDR3 loop is CAISDLGTGTEAFF. CDR3 sequence (DNA): TGTGCCATCAGTGACCTCGGGACAGGCACTGAAGCTTTCTTT.

The rearrangement uses TRBV28 and TRBJ2-7; D uncertain. This CDR3 region has 13 residues. The ends were cut back, 6 bases at V and 5 bases at J, with 14 bases in the middle. The germline CDR1 and CDR2 sequences are MDHEN and SYDVKM. The CDR3 DNA sequence: TGTGCCAGCAGCCGAGGCCCTCTTGACGAGCAGTACTTC. Amino acids: CASSRGPLDEQYF. The whole variable domain, remainder taken from reference TRBV28 and TRBJ2-7, is DVKVTQSSRYLVKRTGEKVFLECVQDMDHENMFWYRQDPGLGLRLIYFSYDVKMKEKGDIPEGYSVSREKKERFSLILESASTNQTSMYLCASSRGPLDEQYFGPGTRLTVT.

V is TRBV2 and J is TRBJ1-2; no clear D gene. CDR1 is SNHLY and CDR2 is FYNNEI in the germline V gene. Trimming pared 2 bases from V and 8 bases from J, leaving 9 bases between. The CDR3 contains 12 residues. The CDR3: CASSEQRGGYTF. CDR3 sequence (DNA): TGTGCCAGCAGTGAACAGCGTGGGGGCTACACCTTC.

The chain couples TRBV5-4 to TRBJ2-1; TRBD2 agrees at 16 bases. Trimming removed 4 bases from V and 2 bases from J; junction bases left unmatched: 6. CDR3 length: 18 amino acids. The germline gives CDR1 SGHNT, CDR2 YYREEE (reference sequence). The CDR3 region has the DNA TGTGCCAGCAGCACCACCGGGACTAGCGGGAGGGCCTACAATGAGCAGTTCTTC. This translates into CASSTTGTSGRAYNEQFF.